The sequence of this TCR beta chain was determined in a study of sequential checkpoint blockade in melanoma. As for the study in general: First-line arms were nivolumab then ipilimumab, or the reverse, randomized 1:1. Each arm's sequence ended with maintenance nivolumab.

CDR3 size: 14 residues. Per the germline V gene, CDR1 is MNHEY and CDR2 is SMNVEV (reference sequence). V was shortened by 2 bases and J by 3 bases, with 8 bases between the two germline ends. Profiling relied on immunoSEQ multiplex PCR, and the TCRdb table lists in-frame clones only, not all of them. The top ten hold less than 55% of the sample, which has under 7,000 clones, approximately 53% seen once. Treatment in this sample: randomized to nivolumab then ipilimumab (arm A) or the reverse (arm B). Patients had received no earlier DNA-damaging chemotherapy. PBMC sorting kept live CD3+CD8+ cells without CD19 or CD56.

Sample: CD8+ T cells sorted from blood (inferred from file names), taken from a patient given nivolumab and ipilimumab in sequence. The clonotype originates from a human donor with melanoma. The chain combines TRBV27 with TRBJ1-5, with D perhaps TRBD1 (6 bases). In nucleotides, the CDR3 is TGTGCCAGCAGTTTAACAGGGAACAATCAGCCCCAGCATTTT. Translated, it gives CASSLTGNNQPQHF.